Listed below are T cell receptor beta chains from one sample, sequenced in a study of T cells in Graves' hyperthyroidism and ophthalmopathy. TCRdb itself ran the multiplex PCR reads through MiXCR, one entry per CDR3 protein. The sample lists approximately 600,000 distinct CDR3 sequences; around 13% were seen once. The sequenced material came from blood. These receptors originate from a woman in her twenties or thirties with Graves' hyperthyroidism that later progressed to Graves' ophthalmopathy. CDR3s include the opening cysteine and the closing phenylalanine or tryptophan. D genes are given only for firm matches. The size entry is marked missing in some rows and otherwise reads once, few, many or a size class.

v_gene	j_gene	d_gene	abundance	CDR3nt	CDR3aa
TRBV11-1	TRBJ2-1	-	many	TGTGCCAGCAGCTTAGCGGGAGAACACAATGAGCAGTTCTTC	CASSLAGEHNEQFF
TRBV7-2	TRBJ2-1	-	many	TGTGCCAGCAGCGAGAACTATGAGCAGTTCTTC	CASSENYEQFF
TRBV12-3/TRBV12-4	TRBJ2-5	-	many	TGTGCCAGCACCTCAAAATCGGGGGTAGAGACCCAGTACTTC	CASTSKSGVETQYF
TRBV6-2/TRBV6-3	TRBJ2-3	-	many	TGTGCCAGCAGCGACGGAGCCCGCACAGATACGCAGTATTTT	CASSDGARTDTQYF
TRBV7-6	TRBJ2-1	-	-	TGTGCCAGCAGCTCCCCAGGGAATGCCTACAATGAGCAGTTCTTC	CASSSPGNAYNEQFF
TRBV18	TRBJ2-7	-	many	TGTGCCAGCTCACCCGGATCCCTAGGGGCCGAGCAGTACTTC	CASSPGSLGAEQYF
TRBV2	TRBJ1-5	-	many	TGTGCCAGCAGTGAAGTTGGGGTAGGCAATCAGCCCCAGCATTTT	CASSEVGVGNQPQHF
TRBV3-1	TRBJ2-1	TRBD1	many	TGTGCCAGCAGCCCCCCAGAGGACAGGGCCGATGAGCAGTTCTTC	CASSPPEDRADEQFF
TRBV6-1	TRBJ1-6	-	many	TGTGCCAGCAGTGAAGGGAAGGTAACCCTCCACTTT	CASSEGKVTLHF
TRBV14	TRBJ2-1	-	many	TGTGCCAGCAGCCCGGATTTTGACTCCTACAATGAGCAGTTCTTC	CASSPDFDSYNEQFF
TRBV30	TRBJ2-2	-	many	TGTGCCTGGCGGAGGACAGCCCGCGGGGAGCTGTTTTTT	CAWRRTARGELFF
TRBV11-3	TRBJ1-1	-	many	TGTGCCAGCACCAGAGGGACGTTGAACACTGAAGCTTTCTTT	CASTRGTLNTEAFF
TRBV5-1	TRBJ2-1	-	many	TGCGCCAGCAACGAACAGAATGAGCAGTTCTTC	CASNEQNEQFF
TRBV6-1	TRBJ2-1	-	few	TGTGCCAGCAGTCGAAGTTGGTCCTACAATGAGCAGTTCTTC	CASSRSWSYNEQFF
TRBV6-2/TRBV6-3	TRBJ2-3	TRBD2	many	TGTGCCAGCAGTACTGAACCACTAGCGGGATTGACAGATACGCAGTATTTT	CASSTEPLAGLTDTQYF
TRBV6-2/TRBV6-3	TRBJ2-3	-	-	TGTGCCAGCAGTTACTCGTCCCGCGGAGGAACAGATACGCAGTATTTT	CASSYSSRGGTDTQYF
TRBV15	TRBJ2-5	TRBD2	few	TGTGCCACCAGCAGAGAAGGACTAGCGGCGACCCACTTC	CATSREGLAATHF
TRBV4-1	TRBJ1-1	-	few	TGCGCCAGCAGCCAAGTTTTTGGGGGGATAGGGGAAGCTTTCTTT	CASSQVFGGIGEAFF
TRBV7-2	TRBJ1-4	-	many	TGTGCCAGCAGCTCTGTAGGCGGGAGGGGGGAAAAACTGTTTTTT	CASSSVGGRGEKLFF
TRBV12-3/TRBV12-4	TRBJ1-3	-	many	TGTGCCAGCAGCCGACAGAGCACCTATGGAAACACCATATATTTT	CASSRQSTYGNTIYF
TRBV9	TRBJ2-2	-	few	TGTGCCAGCAGCGCGGACTTTAACACCGGGGAGCTGTTTTTT	CASSADFNTGELFF
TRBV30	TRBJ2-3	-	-	TGTGCCTGGATCCCGGATCAAAGGATGGATACGCAGTATTTT	CAWIPDQRMDTQYF
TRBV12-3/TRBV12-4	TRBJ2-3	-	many	TGTGCCAGCAGAAGGACGGGGACGGACCCCACAGATACGCAGTATTTT	CASRRTGTDPTDTQYF